The entry below gives a single T cell receptor beta chain sequence along with its context. Looked up from germline, CDR1 is SGHRS and CDR2 is YFSETQ. The CDR3 covers 17 residues. V dropped 0 bases and J dropped 4 bases, with 17 bases sitting between them. The data belong to a study of blood T cell repertoires in COVID-19. About the study: Researchers got acute and convalescent COVID-19 samples from the United States, Italy and Spain.

Data came from immunoSEQ multiplex PCR; TCRdb stores just in-frame clones and leaves some out. The table records around 140,000 clones, roughly 90% of them present only once. What was sequenced was peripheral blood. The rearrangement links TRBV5-1 to TRBJ2-1; possible D gene TRBD2, 6 bases. This receptor was taken from a man in his forties or fifties with active or convalescent COVID-19. The DNA of the CDR3 is TGCGCCAGCAGCTTGGGGCCGCCGGGAGAAATGTACAATGAGCAGTTCTTC. Translated, it gives CASSLGPPGEMYNEQFF.